These 23 T cell receptor beta chains originate from one sample sequenced in a study of shared clonotypes between healthy human individuals. Clones were read by immunoSEQ multiplex PCR, and TCRdb kept only the in-frame ones, dropping some. The data hold some 360,000 clones, with 70% to 75% observed a single time. The sequenced sample was memory CD4+ T cells sorted from blood. Indicated subset: CD45RA-negative fraction. The receptors shown here come from a man younger than 40 in good health.

V is TRBV29-1 and J is TRBJ2-1, with TRBD2 matching 11 bases. V gave up 0 bases and J gave up 8 bases; unmatched junction bases: 6. Per the germline V gene, CDR1 is SQVTM and CDR2 is ANQGSEA. The CDR3 spans 15 residues. CDR3 DNA sequence: TGCAGCGTTGAAGATACTAGCGGGAGAGGGGATGAGCAGTTCTTC. Amino acids: CSVEDTSGRGDEQFF.

The chain links TRBV7-8 to TRBJ2-3, with D possibly matching TRBD2 (6 bases). Germline CDR1 and CDR2: SGHVS and FQNEAQ. Trimming shortened V by 8 bases and J by 0 bases, and 21 bases separated the two germline ends. The CDR3 loop spans 17 amino acids. CDR3 residues: CASRAFSGSPSTDTQYF. The DNA of the CDR3 is TGTGCCAGCCGCGCTTTTAGCGGAAGTCCTAGCACAGATACGCAGTATTTT.

This chain connects TRBV14 to TRBJ2-7; D is ambiguous. V lost 2 bases, J lost 3 bases, and 20 bases lay in between. The CDR3 length is 17 residues. Germline loops: CDR1 SGHDN, CDR2 FVKESK. In DNA form, the CDR3 reads TGTGCCAGCAGCCAATTGTCAGGCTCGGGTATTAACTACGAGCAGTACTTC. Translating it yields CASSQLSGSGINYEQYF.

The genes are TRBV6-1 and TRBJ1-5; possibly TRBD1 for D (6 bases). This CDR3 region has 15 residues. From germline, CDR1 is MNHNS and CDR2 SASEGT. V dropped 2 bases and J dropped 0 bases, with 8 bases sitting between them. The DNA for the CDR3 is TGTGCCAGCAGTGAAAGGACAGCTAGCAATCAGCCCCAGCATTTT. As protein: CASSERTASNQPQHF.

The rearrangement links TRBV28 to TRBJ2-7; TRBD2 matches at 7 bases. The CDR3 extends over 14 amino acids. Germline V gene lookup returns CDR1 MDHEN and CDR2 SYDVKM. J gave up 2 bases and V 7 bases, and 8 bases lay outside the gene matches. In DNA form, the CDR3 reads TGTGCCAGCAAGGGAGGGGTTCCCACCTACGAGCAGTACTTC. Amino acid sequence: CASKGGVPTYEQYF.

The V and J genes are TRBV7-2 and TRBJ1-2, with 9 bases lining up with TRBD1. Per germline, CDR1 SGHTA and CDR2 FQGNSA. V lost 5 bases, J lost 3 bases, and 4 bases stayed unmatched. The length of the CDR3 is 14 residues. Written as DNA, the CDR3 is TGTGCCAGCAGCCACACAGGGGGCCACTATGGCTACACCTTC. Its protein product is CASSHTGGHYGYTF. The full variable domain, with the rest looked up from reference TRBV7-2 and TRBJ1-2, is GAGVSQSPSNKVTEKGKDVELRCDPISGHTALYWYRQSLGQGLEFLIYFQGNSAPDKSGLPSDRFSAERTGGSVSTLTIQRTQQEDSAVYLCASSHTGGHYGYTFGSGTRLTVV.

There are a few counts of this clone. The chain uses TRBV29-1 and TRBJ2-5; 8 bases are a match to TRBD2. This CDR3 is built from 14 residues. CDR1 is SQVTM, CDR2 ANQGSEA, per germline. Trimming took 6 bases from V and 4 from J; bases not matched to a gene: 10. CDR3 nucleotide sequence: TGCAGCGTATCCGGGACTAGGACGTTAGAGACCCAGTACTTC. It codes for CSVSGTRTLETQYF.

V is TRBV19 and J is TRBJ2-2, with TRBD2 matching 7 bases. The CDR3 has 17 amino acids. V dropped 4 bases and J dropped 3; count of bases not matched to a gene: 11. Germline-derived CDR1 and CDR2 are LNHDA and SQIVND (reference sequence). The CDR3 region is CASSTGGRKGYTGELFF. In DNA, the CDR3 is TGTGCCAGTAGTACGGGAGGACGAAAAGGTTACACCGGGGAGCTGTTTTTT.

The chain has TRBV11-2 and TRBJ2-3; no firm D call. V was pared by 4 bases and J by 0 bases, with 23 bases between. The CDR3 sequence is 19 residues long. CDR1 and CDR2 from the germline V gene are SGHAT and FQNNGV. The CDR3 region is CASSSHPVLSGYSTDTQYF. Written as DNA, the CDR3 is TGTGCCAGCAGCTCACACCCCGTTCTTTCCGGGTACAGCACAGATACGCAGTATTTT.

The rearrangement links TRBV10-2 to TRBJ2-7; TRBD2 agrees at 9 bases. Germline V gene data show CDR1 as WSHSY and CDR2 as SAAADI. This CDR3 is built from 13 residues. After removal of 7 bases from V and 5 bases from J, the junction contained 6 bases not matched to a gene. The CDR3: CASTLAGRNEQYF. The CDR3 DNA sequence: TGCGCCAGCACCCTAGCGGGACGGAACGAGCAGTACTTC.

This sequence joins TRBV5-4 and TRBJ2-3; D is ambiguous. This CDR3 spans 14 amino acids. CDR1 is SGHNT, CDR2 YYREEE, per germline (reference sequence). Trimming pared 4 bases from V and 1 base from J, leaving 10 bases between. CDR3 nucleotides: TGTGCCAGCAGCAAGACACCGGGCACAGATACGCAGTATTTT. It specifies CASSKTPGTDTQYF. Drawing the rest from reference TRBV5-4 and TRBJ2-3, the complete variable domain is ETGVTQSPTHLIKTRGQQVTLRCSSQSGHNTVSWYQQALGQGPQFIFQYYREEENGRGNFPPRFSGLQFPNYSSELNVNALELDDSALYLCASSKTPGTDTQYFGPGTRLTVL.

The chain recombines TRBV5-1 with TRBJ2-5, with D maybe TRBD1 (7 bases). V dropped 2 bases and J dropped 5 bases, with 25 bases sitting between them. This CDR3 region has 18 residues. The germline V gene has CDR1 SGHRS and CDR2 YFSETQ. CDR3 sequence: CASSFAARNRGAGETQYF. CDR3 DNA: TGCGCCAGCAGCTTTGCGGCCCGAAACAGGGGCGCGGGGGAGACCCAGTACTTC.

The chain recombines TRBV14 with TRBJ1-2; no definite D call. CDR1 and CDR2 (germline): SGHDN, FVKESK. The CDR3 extends over 13 amino acids. V lost 3 bases, J lost 8 bases, and 13 bases lay in between. CDR3 coding DNA: TGTGCCAGCAGCCACTTGGAGTCGGGCGGCTACACCTTC. Translation: CASSHLESGGYTF.

Ten or more counts support this clone. The sample contains more than one DNA sequence encoding this CDR3. The chain links TRBV2 to TRBJ1-5; D possibly corresponds to TRBD1 (6 bases). In germline, CDR1 is SNHLY, CDR2 FYNNEI. With 6 bases removed from V and 3 bases from J, the gap between germline ends came to 9 bases. This CDR3 is built from 13 residues. The CDR3 loop is CASRRDNNQPQHF. The CDR3 DNA follows: TGTGCCAGCAGGAGGGACAACAATCAGCCCCAGCATTTT.

The chain carries TRBV27 and TRBJ1-3; D possibly corresponds to TRBD1 (5 bases). Germline assignment: CDR1 MNHEY and CDR2 SMNVEV (reference sequence). The CDR3 consists of 15 residues. The V end lost 8 bases, the J end lost 1 base, and 15 bases lay between the germline ends. CDR3 bases: TGTGCCAGCGCCCCAGGACATGCTTCTGGAAACACCATATATTTT. Translating it yields CASAPGHASGNTIYF.

The chain joins TRBV15 to TRBJ1-2, with TRBD1 as a possible D gene (5 bases). This CDR3 spans 13 amino acids. The V gene's germline CDR1 is LNHNV and CDR2 YYDKDF (reference sequence). Trimming pared 0 bases from V and 8 bases from J, leaving 10 bases between. The CDR3 sequence: CATSRDLGEGYTF. CDR3 bases: TGTGCCACCAGCAGAGATCTGGGGGAGGGCTACACCTTC.

The sample holds a few counts of this clone. J is TRBJ2-1 and V is TRBV28; tentatively, D is TRBD2 (5 bases). Trimming pared 6 bases from V and 7 bases from J, leaving 16 bases between. Per germline, CDR1 MDHEN and CDR2 SYDVKM. The CDR3 length is 14 residues. The CDR3 DNA reads TGTGCCAGCAGCTCCCGACTACACCATAATGAGCAGTTCTTC. This gives the protein CASSSRLHHNEQFF. Looking up the rest from reference TRBV28 and TRBJ2-1 gives the full variable domain: DVKVTQSSRYLVKRTGEKVFLECVQDMDHENMFWYRQDPGLGLRLIYFSYDVKMKEKGDIPEGYSVSREKKERFSLILESASTNQTSMYLCASSSRLHHNEQFFGPGTRLTVL.

This clone was found a few times. The sample holds other DNA sequences that translate to the same CDR3. The chain employs TRBV27 and TRBJ2-7, with TRBD2 matching over 14 bases. Germline V gives CDR1 MNHEY, CDR2 SMNVEV (reference sequence). This CDR3 contains 15 residues. With 2 bases clipped from V and 3 bases from J, the junction kept 0 bases outside the gene matches. The CDR3 reads CASSLGTSGSYEQYF. CDR3 sequence (DNA): TGTGCCAGCAGTTTAGGGACTAGCGGGAGCTACGAGCAGTACTTC.

The chain recombines TRBV2 with TRBJ2-6; no clear D gene. Between the trimmed V and J ends, which lost 7 bases and 3 bases, there was a span of 7 bases. This CDR3 region has 13 residues. Germline assignment: CDR1 SNHLY and CDR2 FYNNEI. This CDR3 is CASKEGGANVLTF. The CDR3 nucleotides read TGTGCCAGCAAGGAAGGTGGGGCCAACGTCCTGACTTTC.

The rearrangement links TRBV21-1 to TRBJ2-5; the D call TRBD1 from the table was never checked on the DNA. TRBV21-1 is a listed pseudogene. CDR3 length: 13 residues. CDR3 sequence (DNA): TGTGCCAACGGGACAGGGGGCGAGGAGACCCAGTACTTC. Amino acids: CANGTGGEETQYF.

This clone appeared a few times. This specimen includes other DNA sequences encoding the same CDR3. The CDR3 spells CASSSGPSYNEQFF. The CDR3 DNA reads as TGTGCCAGCAGTTCCGGGCCTTCCTACAATGAGCAGTTCTTC. This sequence joins TRBV7-8 and TRBJ2-1, with D hard to call. V was clipped by 6 bases and J by 1 base, with 10 bases between them. The CDR3 sequence is 14 residues long. CDR1 and CDR2 (germline): SGHVS, FQNEAQ.

About this clone: This sequence may be a read error, since a much larger clone differs from it by one base. This chain connects TRBV10-3 to TRBJ1-4, with TRBD1 identical over 11 bases. CDR3 length: 15 amino acids. The germline V gene has CDR1 ENHRY and CDR2 SYGVKD. As DNA, the CDR3 is TGTGCCGTCAGGAAGGGACAGGGGGTTAATGAAAAACTGTTTTTT. Translation: CAVRKGQGVNEKLFF.

This chain uses TRBV28 with TRBJ2-1, with 9 bases aligning to TRBD2. The length of the CDR3 is 14 residues. The V and J ends lost 6 bases and 9 bases, in that order; junction bases with no gene match: 9. Germline-derived CDR1 and CDR2 are MDHEN and SYDVKM. The CDR3 region is CASRGGGRAFEQFF. CDR3 nucleotide sequence: TGTGCCAGCAGGGGAGGCGGGAGGGCCTTTGAGCAGTTCTTC.